Below are 17 T cell receptor beta chains sequenced from a single sample in a study of T cell responses to AZD1222 COVID-19 vaccine. Using immunoSEQ multiplex PCR, the repertoire was profiled, and TCRdb retains in-frame clones only, with some absent. The sample consists of 200,000 to 250,000 clones, approximately 94% of them appearing once. Sequences were derived from peripheral blood, sampled 28 days after the second dose of the MenACWY control vaccine. These receptor sequences come from an adult who received the MenACWY meningococcal vaccine as a control.

The gene calls are TRBV29-1 and TRBJ1-2, with D possibly TRBD1 on 5 matching bases. Germline CDR1 SQVTM, CDR2 ANQGSEA. The germline V and J ends were trimmed by 2 bases and 1 base, with 11 bases remaining between them. The CDR3 covers 14 residues. As DNA, the CDR3 is TGCAGCGTTGAATCGAAAGGGGTTAACTATGGCTACACCTTC. This sequence encodes CSVESKGVNYGYTF.

The chain recombines TRBV10-3 with TRBJ2-1, with D uncertain. This CDR3 spans 13 amino acids. V was shortened by 8 bases and J by 7 bases, with 15 bases between the two germline ends. Per the germline V gene, CDR1 is ENHRY and CDR2 is SYGVKD. The CDR3 DNA reads as TGTGCCATCGGGCCCCCGAGTGCGAATGAGCAGTTCTTC. Its translation is CAIGPPSANEQFF.

V usage is TRBV14 and J usage is TRBJ1-2, with D unresolved. The V gene lost 1 base and the J gene lost 4 bases, with 4 bases spanning the gap. This CDR3 has 12 residues. The germline V gene encodes CDR1 SGHDN and CDR2 FVKESK. The CDR3 is CASSQGGYGYTF. In DNA, the CDR3 is TGTGCCAGCAGCCAAGGTGGCTATGGCTACACCTTC. The full variable domain, completed using reference TRBV14 and TRBJ1-2, is EAGVTQFPSHSVIEKGQTVTLRCDPISGHDNLYWYRRVMGKEIKFLLHFVKESKQDESGMPNNRFLAERTGGTYSTLKVQPAELEDSGVYFCASSQGGYGYTFGSGTRLTVV.

The chain combines TRBV7-9 with TRBJ2-2; 12 bases map to TRBD2. This CDR3 comprises 15 residues. Unmatched junction bases numbered 2, after V lost 4 bases and J lost 5 bases. Looked up from germline, CDR1 is SEHNR and CDR2 is FQNEAQ (reference sequence). The CDR3 loop reads CASSSGTSGTGELFF. The CDR3 DNA is TGTGCCAGCAGCTCCGGGACTAGCGGGACCGGGGAGCTGTTTTTT.

This chain uses TRBV21-1 with TRBJ2-7; TRBD1 is the table's D call, not checked against the DNA. TRBV21-1 is termed a pseudogene. The CDR3 spans 17 residues. The CDR3 reads CASSPNSGDSLSYEQYF. CDR3 DNA sequence: TGTGCCAGCAGTCCAAATTCGGGGGACAGTCTCTCCTACGAGCAGTACTTC.

A few counts support this clone. The chain carries TRBV27 and TRBJ1-6; TRBD1 agrees at 10 bases. V lost 4 bases to trimming and J lost 7 bases; unmatched junction nucleotides: 7. Germline CDR1 MNHEY, CDR2 SMNVEV (reference sequence). CDR3 length equals 16 residues. The CDR3 nucleotides read TGTGCCAGCAGTTCCGCTATGGGACAGGGGAATTCACCCCTCCACTTT. Translating gives CASSSAMGQGNSPLHF.

This chain links TRBV19 with TRBJ2-7; the D is unclear. The V gene lost 3 bases and the J gene lost 5 bases, with 20 bases spanning the gap. The CDR3 has 16 amino acids. The germline CDR1 and CDR2 sequences are LNHDA and SQIVND (reference sequence). Written as DNA, the CDR3 is TGTGCCAGTAGTATTGTGTGGCGTAGAGGTTTGCACGAGCAGTACTTC. This codes for CASSIVWRRGLHEQYF.

This clone has more than one count but fewer than ten. The chain is built from TRBV2 and TRBJ1-2; D remains ambiguous. The CDR3 length is 15 residues. Per the germline V gene, CDR1 is SNHLY and CDR2 is FYNNEI. V lost 3 bases and J 2 bases, leaving 13 bases between the germline ends. This chain's CDR3 is CASSESGAMNYGYTF. DNA of the CDR3: TGTGCCAGCAGTGAGTCGGGCGCCATGAACTATGGCTACACCTTC. The variable domain in full, completed from reference TRBV2 and TRBJ1-2, reads EPEVTQTPSHQVTQMGQEVILRCVPISNHLYFYWYRQILGQKVEFLVSFYNNEISEKSEIFDDQFSVERPDGSNFTLKIRSTKLEDSAMYFCASSESGAMNYGYTFGSGTRLTVV.

This clone was detected once. The V call is TRBV18, the J call TRBJ1-2; possibly TRBD1 for D (6 bases). The V and J ends lost 2 bases and 7 bases respectively, with 14 bases between them. In germline, CDR1 is KGHSH, CDR2 LQKENI. The CDR3 has 14 residues. The CDR3 DNA reads as TGTGCCAGCTCACCAGGGGACACCTCCCCTGGCTACACCTTC. Translating gives CASSPGDTSPGYTF. The full variable domain, in which reference TRBV18 and TRBJ1-2 provide the parts outside the CDR3, is NAGVMQNPRHLVRRRGQEARLRCSPMKGHSHVYWYRQLPEEGLKFMVYLQKENIIDESGMPKERFSAEFPKEGPSILRIQQVVRGDSAAYFCASSPGDTSPGYTFGSGTRLTVV.

The sample holds a few counts of this clone. The J gene is TRBJ2-7, the V gene TRBV7-2, with 8 bases identical to TRBD2. V lost 7 bases to trimming and J lost 4 bases; unmatched junction nucleotides: 9. The length of the CDR3 is 14 residues. CDR1 is SGHTA, CDR2 FQGNSA, per germline. The CDR3 region has the DNA TGTGCCAGCACCGCCGGGACTAGTCGGTACGAGCAGTACTTC. Translated, it gives CASTAGTSRYEQYF. Using reference TRBV7-2 and TRBJ2-7 for the parts outside the CDR3, the full variable domain is GAGVSQSPSNKVTEKGKDVELRCDPISGHTALYWYRQSLGQGLEFLIYFQGNSAPDKSGLPSDRFSAERTGGSVSTLTIQRTQQEDSAVYLCASTAGTSRYEQYFGPGTRLTVT.

This chain uses TRBV2 with TRBJ1-3; possibly TRBD1 for D (6 bases). CDR3 size: 14 residues. Trimming shortened V by 5 bases and J by 1 base, and 9 bases separated the two germline ends. CDR1 and CDR2 (germline): SNHLY, FYNNEI. CDR3: CASSFGQSGNTIYF. The CDR3 region has the DNA TGTGCCAGCAGTTTCGGACAGTCTGGAAACACCATATATTTT. The entire variable domain, with the rest obtained from reference TRBV2 and TRBJ1-3, is as follows: EPEVTQTPSHQVTQMGQEVILRCVPISNHLYFYWYRQILGQKVEFLVSFYNNEISEKSEIFDDQFSVERPDGSNFTLKIRSTKLEDSAMYFCASSFGQSGNTIYFGEGSWLTVV.

The V call is TRBV30, the J call TRBJ2-3, with 9 bases fitting TRBD2. The length of the CDR3 is 15 residues. The ends lost 2 bases at V and 0 bases at J; junction bases unmatched: 3. Germline lookup yields CDR1 GTSNPN and CDR2 SVGIG (reference sequence). CDR3 sequence (DNA): TGTGCCTGGAGTAGCGGGGGGTTCAGCACAGATACGCAGTATTTT. Translating gives CAWSSGGFSTDTQYF.

The chain links TRBV19 to TRBJ2-1; D ambiguous. Germline V gene data show CDR1 as LNHDA and CDR2 as SQIVND (reference sequence). Trimming stripped 3 bases from V and 3 bases from J, with 6 bases between. The CDR3 is made up of 13 amino acids. CDR3 sequence (DNA): TGTGCCAGTAGTATTCTGGACTACAATGAGCAGTTCTTC. Encoded protein: CASSILDYNEQFF.

The chain combines TRBV7-8 with TRBJ1-1; unclear D gene. The V gene's germline CDR1 is SGHVS and CDR2 FQNEAQ. CDR3 size: 12 residues. V lost 5 bases, J lost 1 base, and 5 bases lay in between. The CDR3 here is CASSHRNTEAFF. The CDR3 DNA reads TGTGCCAGCAGCCACAGGAACACTGAAGCTTTCTTT.

V and J are TRBV19 and TRBJ1-4, with TRBD1 identical over 7 bases. The CDR3 is made up of 16 amino acids. The germline gives CDR1 LNHDA, CDR2 SQIVND (reference sequence). V lost 8 bases and J lost 4; bases outside the gene matches: 13. The CDR3 sequence is CASGPLLGQLNEKLFF. The DNA of the CDR3 is TGTGCCAGTGGGCCCCTTCTGGGACAGCTTAATGAAAAACTGTTTTTT.

V and J are TRBV5-1 and TRBJ2-2; D might be TRBD1 (6 bases). CDR3 length equals 16 residues. Germline-derived CDR1 and CDR2 are SGHRS and YFSETQ. With 0 bases removed from V and 0 bases from J, the gap between germline ends came to 9 bases. The DNA of the CDR3 is TGCGCCAGCAGCTTGGGGACAGCGTCGAACACCGGGGAGCTGTTTTTT. This encodes CASSLGTASNTGELFF.

The rearrangement joins TRBV7-3 to TRBJ1-2; D unresolved. Trimming left V 2 bases short and J 4 bases short, with 17 bases between. CDR1 and CDR2 from the germline V gene are SGHTA and FQGTGA. The length of the CDR3 is 16 residues. CDR3 sequence reads: CASSLDGAGDAYGYTF. The CDR3 DNA follows: TGTGCCAGCAGCTTAGATGGAGCAGGAGATGCCTATGGCTACACCTTC. Full variable domain (missing parts from reference TRBV7-3 and TRBJ1-2): GAGVSQTPSNKVTEKGKYVELRCDPISGHTALYWYRQSLGQGPEFLIYFQGTGAADDSGLPNDRFFAVRPEGSVSTLKIQRTERGDSAVYLCASSLDGAGDAYGYTFGSGTRLTVV.